This T cell receptor (beta chain) is from a study of blood T cell repertoires in COVID-19. Study-level information: The analysed material was cDNA or gDNA that came from T cells, B-cell-depleted T cells, or PBMCs.

Per the original methods: Nucleated cell counts were estimated from reference gene primer amplification. Assay: immunoSEQ multiplex PCR; the TCRdb copy retains only in-frame clones and omits some. V and J calls and clone size come straight from that table; D and trimming were deduced from the DNA. Here the sample spans about 360,000 clones, roughly 86% being singletons. CDR1 SEHNR and CDR2 FQNEAQ come from the germline V gene (reference sequence). J gave up 4 bases and V 1 base, and 6 bases lay outside the gene matches. This CDR3 region has 15 residues. The chain recombines TRBV7-9 with TRBJ2-7; the match to TRBD2 covers 8 bases. The sequenced material came from peripheral blood. The source of this sequence is a human donor in a cohort sampled during active COVID-19. CDR3 in DNA: TGTGCCAGCAGCTTAGATGCGGGGGGCAGTTACGAGCAGTACTTC. This codes for CASSLDAGGSYEQYF. The full variable domain, with the rest looked up from reference TRBV7-9 and TRBJ2-7, is DTGVSQNPRHKITKRGQNVTFRCDPISEHNRLYWYRQTLGQGPEFLTYFQNEAQLEKSRLLSDRFSAERPKGSFSTLEIQRTEQGDSAMYLCASSLDAGGSYEQYFGPGTRLTVT.